This T cell receptor beta chain was documented in a study of cytomegalovirus exposure and HLA in healthy donors. Broader study findings: The classifier reportedly diagnosed cytomegalovirus status with high sensitivity and specificity.

About this clone itself: What it binds is unknown.

Trimming removed 6 bases from V and 3 bases from J; junction bases left unmatched: 7. Germline values: CDR1 MNHNS, CDR2 SASEGT. The CDR3 covers 14 residues. Primers included in the PCR were 60 Vbeta and 13 Jbeta primers. Sequencing used immunoSEQ multiplex PCR; TCRdb keeps in-frame clones, though not all of them. The sample yields around 150,000 clones, approximately 80% seen once. V gene TRBV6-1 combines with J gene TRBJ1-2, with 7 positions matching TRBD1. Sequencing input: PBMCs. The TCR was taken from a man aged 40-49 years in good health and CMV-seronegative. CDR3 sequence: CASRPRGQDYGYTF. As DNA, the CDR3 is TGTGCCAGCAGACCCCGAGGACAGGACTATGGCTACACCTTC.